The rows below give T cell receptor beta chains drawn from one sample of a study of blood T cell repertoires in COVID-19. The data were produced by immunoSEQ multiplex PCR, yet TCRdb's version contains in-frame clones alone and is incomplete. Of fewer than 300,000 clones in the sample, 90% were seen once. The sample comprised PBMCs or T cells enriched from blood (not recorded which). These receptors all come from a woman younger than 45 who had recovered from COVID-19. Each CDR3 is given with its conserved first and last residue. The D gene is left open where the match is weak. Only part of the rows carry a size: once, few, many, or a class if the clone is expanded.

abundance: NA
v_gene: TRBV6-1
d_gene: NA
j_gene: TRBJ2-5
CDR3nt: TGTGCCAGCAGTGAAGCCTGGGGACAACTAGAGACCCAGTACTTC
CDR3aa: CASSEAWGQLETQYF

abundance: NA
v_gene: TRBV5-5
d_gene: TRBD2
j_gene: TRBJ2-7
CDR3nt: TGTGCCAGCAGCCCGGGAGGCGGGAGGAGCTACGAGCAGTACTTC
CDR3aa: CASSPGGGRSYEQYF

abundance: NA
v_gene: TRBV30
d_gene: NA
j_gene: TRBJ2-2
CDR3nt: TGTGCCTGGAGCTATATGGCCGGGGAGCTGTTTTTT
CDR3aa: CAWSYMAGELFF

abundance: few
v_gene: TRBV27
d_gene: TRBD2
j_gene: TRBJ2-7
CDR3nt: TGTGCCAGCAGTCGCCGAGCGGGAGGGACCTACGAGCAGTACTTC
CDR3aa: CASSRRAGGTYEQYF

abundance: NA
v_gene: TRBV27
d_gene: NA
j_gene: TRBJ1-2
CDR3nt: TGTGCCAGCAGTGTAGACAGCGACTATGGCTACACCTTC
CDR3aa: CASSVDSDYGYTF

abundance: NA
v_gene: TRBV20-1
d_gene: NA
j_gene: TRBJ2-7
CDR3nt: TGCAGTGCTAGTCCGGCCCCTGCGGCGTACGAGCAGTACTTC
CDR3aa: CSASPAPAAYEQYF

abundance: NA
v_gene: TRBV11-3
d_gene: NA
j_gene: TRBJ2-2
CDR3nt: TGTGCCAGCAGCTTAGAGAGGTTGGGACTCCCGAACACCGGGGAGCTGTTTTTT
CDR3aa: CASSLERLGLPNTGELFF

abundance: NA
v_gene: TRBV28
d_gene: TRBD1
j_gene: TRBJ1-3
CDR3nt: TGTGCCAGCAGTTTGACAGGGGTTGGAAACACCATATATTTT
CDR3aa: CASSLTGVGNTIYF

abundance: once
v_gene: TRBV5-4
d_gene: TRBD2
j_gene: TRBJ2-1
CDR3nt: TGTGCCAGCAGCTTGGCTTCCGGGAGGCCCTACAATGAGCAGTTCTTC
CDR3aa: CASSLASGRPYNEQFF

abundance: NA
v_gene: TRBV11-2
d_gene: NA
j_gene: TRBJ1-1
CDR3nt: TGTGCCAGCAGCTCAGAATTAAGCAGGGGAACTGAAGCTTTCTTT
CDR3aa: CASSSELSRGTEAFF

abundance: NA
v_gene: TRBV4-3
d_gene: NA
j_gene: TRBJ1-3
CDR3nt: TGCGCCAGCAGCCAAGGCTTAGGACAGACCGTCTCTGGAAACACCATATATTTT
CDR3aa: CASSQGLGQTVSGNTIYF